This TCR beta chain was documented in a study of cytomegalovirus exposure and HLA in healthy donors. Vbeta (60) and Jbeta (13) primers were used in the PCR. Clones were read by immunoSEQ multiplex PCR, and TCRdb kept only the in-frame ones, dropping some. The table has under 80,000 clones, approximately 71% seen once. This CDR3 is built from 18 residues. The junction had 9 bases not matched to a gene; V was cut back by 1 base and J by 1 base. Per the germline V gene, CDR1 is SGDLS and CDR2 is YYNGEE. Note on this clone: Its antigen remains unidentified.

Regarding the study as a whole: An analysis that was carried out later associated 16,951 TCR beta sequences with HLA alleles at 0.05 false discovery rate. Follow-up analysis seemed to connect common viral pathogens with several of the most significant clusters identified. The study found most TCR sequences rare, yet found some public TCRs in many donors.

This clonotype was obtained from a woman under 40 in good health and CMV-seronegative. This chain connects TRBV9 to TRBJ2-3; 10 nucleotides agree with TRBD2. The sequencing input was PBMCs. CDR3 sequence (DNA): TGTGCCAGCAGCGTACTAGCGGGGGCCCCGCGGGGCACAGATACGCAGTATTTT. Amino acid sequence: CASSVLAGAPRGTDTQYF.